This TCR beta chain was sequenced during a study of cytomegalovirus exposure and HLA in healthy donors. About this clone: Its specificity is unknown.

Germline loops: CDR1 SEHNR, CDR2 FQNEAQ (reference sequence). V was clipped by 5 bases and J by 6 bases, with 17 bases between them. CDR3 length: 14 amino acids. Study conclusions and caveats: In an earlier analysis, productive rearrangement rates for most beta V segments clustered near 87% or 30%.

Researchers ran the PCR with 60 Vbeta and 13 Jbeta primers. Assay used: immunoSEQ multiplex PCR; TCRdb lists only in-frame clones, some missing. The repertoire holds about 130,000 clones, with over 65% as singletons. The source of this sequence is a female donor in good health and CMV-seropositive. The sample consisted of PBMCs. The J gene is TRBJ2-7, the V gene TRBV7-9; TRBD2 is a possible D gene (6 bases). For the CDR3, the DNA is TGTGCCAGCAGCCCCCGTCGGGGGAGCTTCGAGCAGTACTTC. Translating it yields CASSPRRGSFEQYF. The full variable domain, rest sourced from reference TRBV7-9 and TRBJ2-7, is DTGVSQNPRHKITKRGQNVTFRCDPISEHNRLYWYRQTLGQGPEFLTYFQNEAQLEKSRLLSDRFSAERPKGSFSTLEIQRTEQGDSAMYLCASSPRRGSFEQYFGPGTRLTVT.